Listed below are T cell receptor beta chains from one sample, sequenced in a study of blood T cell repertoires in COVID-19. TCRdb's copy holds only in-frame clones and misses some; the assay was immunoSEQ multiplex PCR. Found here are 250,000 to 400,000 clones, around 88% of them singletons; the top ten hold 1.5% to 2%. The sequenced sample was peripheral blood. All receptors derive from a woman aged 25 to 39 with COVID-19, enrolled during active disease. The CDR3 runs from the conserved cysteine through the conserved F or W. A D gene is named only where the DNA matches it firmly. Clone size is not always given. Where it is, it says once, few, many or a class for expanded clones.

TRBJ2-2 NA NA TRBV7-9 TGTGCCAGCAACGAGGACAACGCGAACACCGGGGAGCTGTTTTTT CASNEDNANTGELFF
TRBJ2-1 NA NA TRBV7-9 TGTGCCAGCAGCCAAAAGCCCGCGGGGGCGGGTTACAATGAGCAGTTCTTC CASSQKPAGAGYNEQFF
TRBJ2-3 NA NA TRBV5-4 TGTGCCAGCAGTCACTCAGATACGCAGTATTTT CASSHSDTQYF
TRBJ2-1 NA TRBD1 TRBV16 TGTGCCAGCAGCCAATCGGTAGGGGGCGAGCAGTTCTTC CASSQSVGGEQFF
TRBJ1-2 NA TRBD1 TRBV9 TGTGCCAGCAGTCCCGGGACAGCGATAAACTATGGCTACACCTTC CASSPGTAINYGYTF
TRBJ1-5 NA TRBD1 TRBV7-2 TGTGCCAGCAGCATGGGACAGGGAAACAATCAGCCCCAGCATTTT CASSMGQGNNQPQHF
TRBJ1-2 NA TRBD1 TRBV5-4 TGTGCCAGCAGCTTGGCCGGACAGGCAGAGCGCTATGGCTACACCTTC CASSLAGQAERYGYTF
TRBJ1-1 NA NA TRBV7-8 TGTGCCAGCAGCTTAGGGGCAGGCTCGAACACTGAAGCTTTCTTT CASSLGAGSNTEAFF
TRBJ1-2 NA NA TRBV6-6 TGTGCCAGCAGGAGGAGAGCGGTGGAAGGCTACACCTTC CASRRRAVEGYTF
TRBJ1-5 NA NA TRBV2 TGTGCCAGCAGTGAATGGGGCAGCAATCAGCCCCAGCATTTT CASSEWGSNQPQHF
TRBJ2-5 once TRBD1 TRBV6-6 TGTGCCAGCAGCTCCTTGGGACAGGGAAGGGAGACCCAGTACTTC CASSSLGQGRETQYF
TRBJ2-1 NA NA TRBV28 TGTGCCAGCAGTTCGGTACAGGGGCAGGCGGCTAGCGTTAACGATGAGCAGTTCTTC CASSSVQGQAASVNDEQFF
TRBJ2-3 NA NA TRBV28 TGTGCCAGCAGCGAGAACCCCTCAGATACGCAGTATTTT CASSENPSDTQYF
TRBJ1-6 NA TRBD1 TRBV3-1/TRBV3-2 TGTGCCAGCAGCCTCGAACCCGGGACAGGTAATTCACCCCTCCACTTT CASSLEPGTGNSPLHF
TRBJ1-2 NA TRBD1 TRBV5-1 TGCGCCAGCAGCCCGGGACAGGGACCTACTAACTATGGCTACACCTTC CASSPGQGPTNYGYTF
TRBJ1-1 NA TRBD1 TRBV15 TGTGCCACCAGCAGACGCAACAGGGGGAACACTGAAGCTTTCTTT CATSRRNRGNTEAFF
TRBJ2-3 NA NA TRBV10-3 TGTGCCATCAGTCCACCGGGCGACGCCGGCGGGGCGCAGTATTTT CAISPPGDAGGAQYF
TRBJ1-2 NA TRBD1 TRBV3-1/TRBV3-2 TGTGCCAGCAGCCAAGTTTCCTCCGGGACAGGGGCCAACTATGGCTACACCTTC CASSQVSSGTGANYGYTF
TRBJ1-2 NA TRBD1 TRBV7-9 TGTGCCAGCAGTCCAACCCAGGGGGATGGCTACACCTTC CASSPTQGDGYTF
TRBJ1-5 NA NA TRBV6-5 TGTGCCACAGGTTTCCAGGGGACCAGCAATCAGCCCCAGCATTTT CATGFQGTSNQPQHF
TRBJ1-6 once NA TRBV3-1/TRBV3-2 TGTGCCAGCAGCCAGAAACACCGGAGCTCCTATAATTCACCCCTCCACTTT CASSQKHRSSYNSPLHF
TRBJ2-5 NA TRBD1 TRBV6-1 TGTGCCAGCAGTGAAGGGGACAGCCCAGAGACCCAGTACTTC CASSEGDSPETQYF
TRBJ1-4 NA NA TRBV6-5 TGTGCCAGCAGTTCAGGGGCCCTCGCAACTAATGAAAAACTGTTTTTT CASSSGALATNEKLFF
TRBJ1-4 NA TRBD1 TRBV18 TGTGCCAGCTCACCCGGGACAGGAGGCAATGAAAAACTGTTTTTT CASSPGTGGNEKLFF
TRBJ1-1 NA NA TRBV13 TGTGCCAGTGCGGACGGGGGGGCGAACACTGAAGCTTTCTTT CASADGGANTEAFF
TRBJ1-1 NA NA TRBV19 TGTGCCAGTAGTATCGACAGTTTGATGTCTGAAGCTTTCTTT CASSIDSLMSEAFF
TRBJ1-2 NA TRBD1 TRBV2 TGTGCCAGCGGACTGACAGGGAGCTATGGCTACACCTTC CASGLTGSYGYTF
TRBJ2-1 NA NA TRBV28 TGTGCCAGCACCCCTCCCAATAACCTACAGGCCAATGAGCAGTTCTTC CASTPPNNLQANEQFF
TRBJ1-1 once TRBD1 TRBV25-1 TGTGCCAGCAGTGACCACCGGACAGGGTACACTGAAGCTTTCTTT CASSDHRTGYTEAFF
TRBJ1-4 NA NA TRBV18 TGTGCCAGCCATCGGGGGGGCGGCACTAATGAAAAACTGTTTTTT CASHRGGGTNEKLFF
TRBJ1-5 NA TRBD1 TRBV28 TGTGCCAGCAGTCCAGGGACAGTGAGGCCCCAGCATTTT CASSPGTVRPQHF
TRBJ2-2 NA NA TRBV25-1 TGTGCCAGCAGCGGGCGGGCCGGGGAGCTGTTTTTT CASSGRAGELFF
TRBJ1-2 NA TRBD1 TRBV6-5 TGTGCCAGCAGGGGTGACAGGGCCACCTTC CASRGDRATF
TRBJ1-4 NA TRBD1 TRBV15 TGTGCCACCAGCAGAGACGGGACAGGAAGAAGGAAACTGTTTTTT CATSRDGTGRRKLFF
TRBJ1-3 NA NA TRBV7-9 TGTGCCAGCAGCTTACCTCAGGGTTTAGGAAACACCATATATTTT CASSLPQGLGNTIYF
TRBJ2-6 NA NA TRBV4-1 TGCGCCAGCAGCCAACCCCGTCAGGGGTCTGGGGCCAACGTCCTGACTTTC CASSQPRQGSGANVLTF
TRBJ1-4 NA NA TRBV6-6 TGTGCCAGCAGTGACAGGACCACTAATGAAAAACTGTTTTTT CASSDRTTNEKLFF
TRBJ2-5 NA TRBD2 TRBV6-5 TGTGCCACCCTCTCACGGGGGGGTCTTAGGGAGACCCAGTACTTC CATLSRGGLRETQYF
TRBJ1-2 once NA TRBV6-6 TGTGCCAGCAGTTACCTAAATGGCTACACCTTC CASSYLNGYTF
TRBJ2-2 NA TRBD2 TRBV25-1 TGTGCCAGCAGTGACTTAGCGGGGGTTGACGGGGAGCTGTTTTTT CASSDLAGVDGELFF
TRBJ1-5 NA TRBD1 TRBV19 TGTGCCAGTAGTATAGGGGGACAGAACCATCAGCCCCAGCATTTT CASSIGGQNHQPQHF
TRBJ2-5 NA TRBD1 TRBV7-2 TGTGCCAGCAGCCCCTTACCCCCAAGGACAGGGGGCGGGAAAGAGACCCAGTACTTC CASSPLPPRTGGGKETQYF
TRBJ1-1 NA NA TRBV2 TGTGCCACCCGGGGACTGTTCACTGAAGCTTTCTTT CATRGLFTEAFF
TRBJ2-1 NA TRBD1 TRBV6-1 TGTGCCAGCAGCCAGGAGACAGGGGGCCATGAGCAGTTCTTC CASSQETGGHEQFF
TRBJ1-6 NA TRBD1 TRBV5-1 TGCGCCAGCCGGGAACCAACAGGGGGCGCAAATTCACCCCTCCACTTT CASREPTGGANSPLHF
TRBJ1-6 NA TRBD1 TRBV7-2 TGTGCCAGCAGATTCCAGGGACAGGGTAGTAATTCACCCCTCCACTTT CASRFQGQGSNSPLHF
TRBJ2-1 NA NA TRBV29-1 TGCAGCGTGGAAACATACAATGAGCAGTTCTTC CSVETYNEQFF
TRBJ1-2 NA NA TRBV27 TGTGCCAGCAGTTTATATGGCGGAGATGGCTACACCTTC CASSLYGGDGYTF
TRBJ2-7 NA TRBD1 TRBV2 TGTGCCAGCAGTGAATCTACGAGGACAGGGAGCTACGAGCAGTACTTC CASSESTRTGSYEQYF
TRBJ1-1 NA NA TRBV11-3 TGTGCCAGCAGCTTAGACGAAGACATGAACACTGAAGCTTTCTTT CASSLDEDMNTEAFF
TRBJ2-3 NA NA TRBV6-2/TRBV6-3 TGTGCCAGCAGTTACTCTGGCGGGGAAGTAACAGATACGCAGTATTTT CASSYSGGEVTDTQYF
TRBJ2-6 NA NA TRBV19 TGTGCCAGTGCAAGGGGAGGTTTCATCTCTGGGGCCAACGTCCTGACTTTC CASARGGFISGANVLTF
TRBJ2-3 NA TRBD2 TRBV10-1 TGCGCCAGCAGTGAGCCGGGACTAGCGGGGAGCACAGATACGCAGTATTTT CASSEPGLAGSTDTQYF
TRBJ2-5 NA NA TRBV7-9 TGTGCCAGCAGCTTTGGAGGAGAGACCCAGTACTTC CASSFGGETQYF
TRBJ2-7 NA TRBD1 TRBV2 TGTGCCAGCAGTGTCCAGGGGGCGTTCTACGAGCAGTACTTC CASSVQGAFYEQYF
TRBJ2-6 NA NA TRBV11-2 TGTGCCAGCAGCTTGGGAGGAGCTGGGGCCAACGTCCTGACTTTC CASSLGGAGANVLTF
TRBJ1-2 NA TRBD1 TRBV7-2 TGTGCCAGCAGCTTCCCCGGGACAGAATACGCTATTGGGCATGGCTACACCTTC CASSFPGTEYAIGHGYTF